These 10 T cell receptor beta chains originate from one sample sequenced in a study of T cell changes during pregnancy in multiple sclerosis. The table came from immunoSEQ multiplex PCR; TCRdb's copy has only in-frame clones and leaves some out. Of some 66,000 clones listed, roughly nine tenths are singletons. Sequenced material: CD8+ T cells from peripheral blood mononuclear cells, taken before pregnancy. These receptors all stem from a female donor with multiple sclerosis, enrolled in a pregnancy study.

The chain has TRBV5-6 and TRBJ1-2; the D gene is possibly TRBD1 (5 bases). The CDR3 spans 12 residues. Germline V gene data show CDR1 as SGHDT and CDR2 as YYEEEE. Trimming took off 1 base at V and 8 bases at J, with 9 bases between the two ends. CDR3 coding DNA: TGTGCCAGCAGCTTGACAGGTAGCGGCTACACCTTC. It is translated as CASSLTGSGYTF.

The chain joins TRBV4-1 to TRBJ1-4; TRBD1 aligns across 8 bases. CDR1 is MGHRA and CDR2 is YSYEKL in the germline V gene. The CDR3 totals 14 residues. J gave up 6 bases and V 3 bases, and 3 bases lay outside the gene matches. Here the CDR3 reads CASSHQGAHEKLFF. The CDR3 DNA follows: TGCGCCAGCAGCCACCAGGGGGCCCATGAAAAACTGTTTTTT.

The rearrangement links TRBV6-9 to TRBJ1-5, with D possibly being TRBD1 (5 bases). V lost 7 bases and J lost 0, with 10 bases in between. The CDR3 covers 14 residues. Germline CDR1 and CDR2: MNHGY and SVAAGI. In DNA, the CDR3 is TGTGCCAGCATGGGAGGGGATAGCAATCAGCCCCAGCATTTT. Translating gives CASMGGDSNQPQHF.

V is TRBV4-1 and J is TRBJ2-1; unclear D gene. There are 12 residues in the CDR3. Germline V gene lookup returns CDR1 MGHRA and CDR2 YSYEKL. V lost 0 bases and J lost 15, with 12 bases in between. CDR3 DNA sequence: TGCGCCAGCAGCCAAGATATGGCTGGGCGGTTCTTC. As protein: CASSQDMAGRFF.

The chain has TRBV27 and TRBJ1-2; possibly TRBD1 for D (5 bases). V lost 7 bases to trimming and J lost 7 bases, with 19 bases between them. Germline V gene sequence: CDR1 MNHEY, CDR2 SMNVEV (reference sequence). This CDR3 region has 14 residues. CDR3 loop: CASMWTGGMGGYTF. In nucleotides, the CDR3 is TGTGCCAGCATGTGGACCGGGGGGATGGGTGGCTACACCTTC.

CDR3 amino acids: CASSPSQGSTYEQYF. CDR3 sequence (DNA): TGTGCCAGCAGCCCATCGCAGGGCAGCACCTACGAGCAGTACTTC. This rearrangement joins TRBV5-4 to TRBJ2-7, with D tentatively TRBD1 (5 bases). This CDR3 comprises 15 residues. Trimming left V 4 bases short and J 2 bases short, with 16 bases between. Germline V CDR1 and CDR2: SGHNT, YYREEE (reference sequence).

This chain joins TRBV13 and TRBJ1-1; 11 bases fit TRBD1. Germline V gene data show CDR1 as PRHDT and CDR2 as FYEKMQ (reference sequence). V dropped 4 bases and J dropped 3; count of bases not matched to a gene: 4. CDR3 length: 15 amino acids. The CDR3 DNA reads TGTGCCAGCAGCTCCCGGGACAGGGGGGACACTGAAGCTTTCTTT. It is translated as CASSSRDRGDTEAFF.

The rearrangement joins TRBV25-1 to TRBJ1-4; perhaps TRBD1 as D (6 bases). Trimming stripped 6 bases from V and 8 bases from J, with 13 bases between. Germline V gene data show CDR1 as MGHDK and CDR2 as SYGVNS. The length of the CDR3 is 13 residues. CDR3 nucleotide sequence: TGTGCCAGCAGGGAGGACAGAGAAGAAAAACTGTTTTTT. The encoded protein is CASREDREEKLFF.

The J gene is TRBJ2-7, the V gene TRBV4-1; 7 bases are shared with TRBD2. Trimming took 1 base from V and 3 from J; bases not matched to a gene: 12. Germline V gives CDR1 MGHRA, CDR2 YSYEKL. CDR3 length equals 17 residues. CDR3 in amino acids: CASSQAWGGTAIYEQYF. CDR3 nucleotide sequence: TGCGCCAGCAGCCAAGCATGGGGGGGGACCGCTATCTACGAGCAGTACTTC.

This chain links TRBV11-1 with TRBJ2-5; D might be TRBD2 (6 bases). V was pared by 3 bases and J by 3 bases, with 14 bases between. Per the germline V gene, CDR1 is SGHAT and CDR2 is FQDESV (reference sequence). CDR3 length: 15 amino acids. CDR3 DNA: TGTGCCAGCAGCTTTATCCCGACTAGTAAAGAGACCCAGTACTTC. It translates to CASSFIPTSKETQYF. Complete variable domain (other parts from reference TRBV11-1 and TRBJ2-5): EAEVAQSPRYKITEKSQAVAFWCDPISGHATLYWYRQILGQGPELLVQFQDESVVDDSQLPKDRFSAERLKGVDSTLKIQPAELGDSAMYLCASSFIPTSKETQYFGPGTRLLVL.